These T cell receptor beta chains were read from a single sample in a study of blood T cell repertoires in COVID-19. This table comes from immunoSEQ multiplex PCR, and its TCRdb copy is limited to in-frame clones, with some not included. The repertoire holds tens of thousands of clones, with approximately 91% as singletons. The material sequenced was peripheral blood. The receptors shown here come from a man between 60 and 75 years old with active COVID-19. Both conserved end residues are part of each CDR3. The D gene is left open where the match is weak. Clone size is given for some rows only: seen once, a few or many times, or a class if the clone is expanded.

cdr3_nt | cdr3_aa | clone_size | j_call | d_call | v_call
TGTGCCAGCAGTTACGTCTACCTAGCCAAAAACATTCAGTACTTC | CASSYVYLAKNIQYF | - | TRBJ2-4 | - | TRBV6-2/TRBV6-3
TGCGCCAGCAGCCATCCCGGGCCGGGATCAGGAGATGAGCAGTTCTTC | CASSHPGPGSGDEQFF | - | TRBJ2-1 | - | TRBV4-1
TGTGCCAGTAGCCAACTAGCGGGAGGGGCAGATACGCAGTATTTT | CASSQLAGGADTQYF | - | TRBJ2-3 | TRBD2 | TRBV19
TGTGCCAGCAGCTCAAGCGGATGGGCCGGGGAGCTGTTTTTT | CASSSSGWAGELFF | once | TRBJ2-2 | - | TRBV11-2
TGTGCCAGCAGCCAAGAAAGGGGTCATGGCTACACCTTC | CASSQERGHGYTF | - | TRBJ1-2 | - | TRBV3-1/TRBV3-2
TGTGCCAGCAGTTTGGTAGGGAGCAGGGGAGATGGCTACACCTTC | CASSLVGSRGDGYTF | - | TRBJ1-2 | - | TRBV28
TGTGCCAGCAGGGGACAGGGGGGATCCTACGAGCAGTACTTC | CASRGQGGSYEQYF | - | TRBJ2-7 | TRBD1 | TRBV6-6
TGCGCCAGCAGCCCCTGGCCGTCCCTAGCCAAAAACATTCAGTACTTC | CASSPWPSLAKNIQYF | - | TRBJ2-4 | - | TRBV4-1
TGTGCCAGCAGTTATTCAGGGGGATTTGATAATTCACCCCTCCACTTT | CASSYSGGFDNSPLHF | - | TRBJ1-6 | TRBD1 | TRBV7-9
TGTGCCAGCTCACCAAACGGGTGGAGTAGTGAAAAACTGTTTTTT | CASSPNGWSSEKLFF | - | TRBJ1-4 | - | TRBV18
TGCGCCAGCAGCCAAGAGTCTATAACGGGCAGGGGCTACGAGCAGTACTTC | CASSQESITGRGYEQYF | few | TRBJ2-7 | - | TRBV4-3
TGTGCCAGCAGTGAGTTTTCCGAACTCTACAATGAGCAGTTCTTC | CASSEFSELYNEQFF | - | TRBJ2-1 | - | TRBV6-1
TGTGCCAGCTCACTCATTGGACAGGGGGCCTTTGGCACTGAAGCTTTCTTT | CASSLIGQGAFGTEAFF | - | TRBJ1-1 | TRBD1 | TRBV18
TGTGCCAGCAGCGTAGGCTCGGGCGGGGCCTCCTACGAGCAGTACTTC | CASSVGSGGASYEQYF | - | TRBJ2-7 | - | TRBV9
TGTGCCAGCAGCTCCTCGGGGGGGGTGTTCTATGGCTACACCTTC | CASSSSGGVFYGYTF | - | TRBJ1-2 | - | TRBV7-9
TGTGCCAGCAGTTACTCTGGTAGCGGAGATTACGAGCAGTACTTC | CASSYSGSGDYEQYF | - | TRBJ2-7 | - | TRBV6-5
TGTGCCAGTAGTGGCAGGGTCATGAACACTGAAGCTTTCTTT | CASSGRVMNTEAFF | - | TRBJ1-1 | - | TRBV19
TGTGCCAGCAGCCAAGATCCTAGCGGGGGGAGCGATGAGCAGTTCTTC | CASSQDPSGGSDEQFF | - | TRBJ2-1 | TRBD2 | TRBV3-1/TRBV3-2
TGTGCCAGCAGGGACTACTACAATGAGCAGTTCTTC | CASRDYYNEQFF | once | TRBJ2-1 | - | TRBV3-1/TRBV3-2
TGTGCCAGCAGCTTAAACGGTGCAGGGGGTAACACTGAAGCTTTCTTT | CASSLNGAGGNTEAFF | - | TRBJ1-1 | TRBD1 | TRBV7-3
TGTGCCAGCAGGGCTCCTAGCGGTACAGATACGCAGTATTTT | CASRAPSGTDTQYF | - | TRBJ2-3 | TRBD2 | TRBV6-5
TGCGCCAGCAGCGGTGGGACAGCTGAAAAACTGTTTTTT | CASSGGTAEKLFF | - | TRBJ1-4 | TRBD1 | TRBV5-1
TGCAGCGTTTGGGGGCCCACGGGAGATACGCAGTATTTT | CSVWGPTGDTQYF | - | TRBJ2-3 | - | TRBV29-1
TGTGCCAGCAGCCCGGGACTAGCGGGAGGTTACGAGCAGTACTTC | CASSPGLAGGYEQYF | once | TRBJ2-7 | TRBD2 | TRBV11-2
TGTGCCAGCAGCAAAAGGAGACAGGCTCGCCGACGGTACGAGCAGTACTTC | CASSKRRQARRRYEQYF | - | TRBJ2-7 | - | TRBV21-1
TGTGCCAGCAGCACCAGCGGCAGCTCCTACAATGAGCAGTTCTTC | CASSTSGSSYNEQFF | - | TRBJ2-1 | - | TRBV5-4
TGTGCCAGCAGCCAAAAAAGACAATCGCCGGATACGCAGTATTTT | CASSQKRQSPDTQYF | - | TRBJ2-3 | - | TRBV3-1/TRBV3-2
TGTGCCAGCTCACCACGGACAGGGGATGGAGCTTTCTTT | CASSPRTGDGAFF | - | TRBJ1-1 | TRBD1 | TRBV18
TGCGCCAGCAGCTTGGCCGACAGTTATCCCGAGCAGTACTTC | CASSLADSYPEQYF | few | TRBJ2-7 | - | TRBV5-1
TGCGCCAGCTCTATCGGCGGCTATGGCTACACCTTC | CASSIGGYGYTF | - | TRBJ1-2 | - | TRBV5-1
TGTGCCAGCAGCAGGCGGCGTTGGGACAGTTACTCCTACGAGCAGTACTTC | CASSRRRWDSYSYEQYF | - | TRBJ2-7 | - | TRBV21-1
TGTGCCAGCAGCACCAGGAAACCCCCCTACGAGCAGTACTTC | CASSTRKPPYEQYF | - | TRBJ2-7 | - | TRBV13
TGTGCCAGCAGCTTATGGGGACTAGCGGGAGGCACAGATACGCAGTATTTT | CASSLWGLAGGTDTQYF | - | TRBJ2-3 | TRBD2 | TRBV7-2
TGTGCCAGCAGTGAAAGGCAGGGGGTGATAGAGACCCAGTACTTC | CASSERQGVIETQYF | - | TRBJ2-5 | TRBD1 | TRBV6-1
TGTGCCAGCAGTTCCCGGGACACTGAAGCTTTCTTT | CASSSRDTEAFF | - | TRBJ1-1 | - | TRBV27
TGTGCCAGCAGTGGGGGACTAGCGGGGGCTACCTACGAGCAGTACTTC | CASSGGLAGATYEQYF | - | TRBJ2-7 | TRBD2 | TRBV2
TGTGCCAGCAGCCCCTGGACTAGCGGGAGTTTGAATGAGCAGTTCTTC | CASSPWTSGSLNEQFF | - | TRBJ2-1 | TRBD2 | TRBV11-2
TGCGCCAGCAGCCAAGAGAAAAGAGGAATAAGTTATCCCCTCCACTTT | CASSQEKRGISYPLHF | few | TRBJ1-6 | - | TRBV4-1
TGTGCCTGGAGTGTAGAGGGGGTTTCAGAAAAACTGTTTTTT | CAWSVEGVSEKLFF | - | TRBJ1-4 | - | TRBV30
TGTGCCAGCAGCCTTCGACTAGCGGGGCCCAACACCGGGGAGCTGTTTTTT | CASSLRLAGPNTGELFF | - | TRBJ2-2 | TRBD2 | TRBV9
TGCGCCAGCAGCTTGACGGGTCCGGGGGATTACTCCTACGAGCAGTACTTC | CASSLTGPGDYSYEQYF | - | TRBJ2-7 | - | TRBV5-1
TGTGCCAGCAGTGGCGGGACTAGCTTAGATGAGCAGTTCTTC | CASSGGTSLDEQFF | - | TRBJ2-1 | TRBD2 | TRBV6-2/TRBV6-3
TGTGCCAGCAGCCTTTTAGTAGATACGCAGTATTTT | CASSLLVDTQYF | - | TRBJ2-3 | - | TRBV7-2